This TCR beta chain appears in the sequencing data of a study of control samples from healthy donors and cancer patients (dated by TCRdb to the early 2020s). Libraries were prepared through the immunoSEQ multiplex PCR assay. Held by TCRdb, this immuneACCESS table contains in-frame sequences only and omits some clones. Under half of the omission traces to an unresolved V gene where checked; the cause of the rest is unknown. This sample comprises roughly 370,000 clones, 80% to 95% of them detected only once. Over 5.5% of the sample goes to the ten largest clones. The junction shows trimming of 7 bases on V and 7 bases on J, plus 20 bases between the germline ends. The germline V gene supplies CDR1 SGDLS and CDR2 YYNGEE. The CDR3 numbers 14 residues from cysteine through phenylalanine. The retained sequence is limited to the CDR3, 42 bases, with the frame set at the first base. For this clone: Its antigen remains undetermined. Base qualities are missing; no much larger clone stands one base away.

The TCR originated in a man aged 35 to 55 with head and neck cancer. The sequence is built from TRBV9 and TRBJ1-2; TRBD1 might be the D gene, on 6 matching bases. Input material: PBMCs. In nucleotides, the sequence is TGTGCCAGCGGAATAGGGGTGGGGGGCGCTGGCTACACCTTC. Its amino acids are CASGIGVGGAGYTF. The variable domain in full, with residues beyond the CDR3 obtained from the reference TRBV9 and TRBJ1-2 genes, is DSGVTQTPKHLITATGQRVTLRCSPRSGDLSVYWYQQSLDQGLQFLIQYYNGEERAKGNILERFSAQQFPDLHSELNLSSLELGDSALYFCASGIGVGGAGYTFGSGTRLTVV.